The 24 T cell receptor beta chains presented below share a single source sample, sequenced in a study of T-cell reconstitution after alpha-beta-depleted transplantation in children. As it was prepared, the TCRbeta library received unique molecular identifiers. TCRdb re-called the PCR reads through MiXCR, storing one row per CDR3 protein. The sample holds nearly 400,000 distinct CDR3 sequences, roughly 20% seen once. The sequences come from PBMCs from the stem cell graft donor, collected from the stem cell graft. The origin of the receptors is a human donor who donated a stem cell graft to a child with acute myeloid leukemia.

The table lists this clonotype with many counts. The CDR3 DNA sequence: TGTGCCAGCTCACCTCTCCGGGACAGGCCGGACAATGAGCAGTTCTTC. Translating gives CASSPLRDRPDNEQFF. The rearrangement joins TRBV18 to TRBJ2-1; 8 nucleotides line up with TRBD1. V dropped 3 bases and J dropped 5; count of bases not matched to a gene: 9. The CDR3 spans 16 residues. Germline values: CDR1 KGHSH, CDR2 LQKENI.

There are many counts of this clonotype. J is TRBJ1-1 and V is TRBV24-1; 8 positions match TRBD1. V shed 2 bases and J 3 bases; nucleotides not matched to a gene: 4. Germline V lookup: CDR1 KGHDR, CDR2 SFDVKD. The CDR3 loop spans 15 amino acids. The chain's CDR3 is CATSDSGTGDTEAFF. The CDR3 nucleotides read TGTGCCACCAGTGATTCAGGGACAGGAGACACTGAAGCTTTCTTT.

This clonotype was detected once. This chain connects TRBV6-2 or TRBV6-3 to TRBJ2-7; weak D call: TRBD2 (5 bases). This CDR3 region has 14 residues. Germline V gives CDR1 MNHEY, CDR2 SVGEGT. V was trimmed by 10 bases and J by 5 bases, leaving 21 bases between them. The CDR3 sequence is CATNTEREWDEQYF. The CDR3 DNA follows: TGTGCCACCAACACAGAGAGGGAGTGGGACGAGCAGTACTTC.

The chain recombines TRBV4-1 with TRBJ1-4; D might be TRBD1 (6 bases). This CDR3 contains 17 residues. V lost 4 bases and J lost 5, with 20 bases in between. CDR1 is MGHRA, CDR2 YSYEKL, per germline. CDR3 in DNA: TGCGCCAGCAGCCTGGGGGCAGGGGATCATAGGAATGAAAAACTGTTTTTT. Amino acids: CASSLGAGDHRNEKLFF.

The V and J genes are TRBV5-1 and TRBJ2-1; D not resolved. Germline V gene data show CDR1 as SGHRS and CDR2 as YFSETQ. Trimming took off 5 bases at V and 7 bases at J, with 7 bases between the two ends. The CDR3 runs 11 residues. CDR3 DNA sequence: TGCGCCAGCAGGTACCGGAATGAGCAGTTCTTC. It translates to CASRYRNEQFF.

The sample holds many counts of this clonotype. The chain recombines TRBV15 with TRBJ2-1, with no clear D. Trimming took off 2 bases at V and 4 bases at J, with 15 bases between the two ends. The germline gives CDR1 LNHNV, CDR2 YYDKDF (reference sequence). This CDR3 has 16 amino acids. This chain's CDR3 is CATSRIKVGWYNEQFF. DNA for the CDR3: TGTGCCACCAGCAGAATCAAGGTGGGGTGGTACAATGAGCAGTTCTTC.

In this sample, this clonotype turned up many times. J is TRBJ1-1 and V is TRBV12-3 or TRBV12-4; possible D gene TRBD1, 5 bases. V lost 3 bases and J 5 bases, leaving 10 bases between the germline ends. This CDR3 is built from 13 residues. The CDR3 is CASSFRAGTEAFF. The CDR3 bases are TGTGCCAGCAGTTTTAGGGCAGGGACTGAAGCTTTCTTT.

This clonotype was seen a handful of times. This rearrangement joins TRBV7-2 to TRBJ2-5; D may be TRBD2 (6 bases). The CDR3 runs to 16 residues. Germline CDR1 reads SGHTA; CDR2 reads FQGNSA. The V end lost 2 bases, the J end lost 5 bases, and 18 bases lay between the germline ends. The CDR3 DNA is TGTGCCAGCAGCTTACGCCCCCCTAGGGAGGCGGAGACCCAGTACTTC. Translation gives CASSLRPPREAETQYF.

The chain combines TRBV7-9 with TRBJ2-2, with TRBD2 matching 9 bases. Germline V CDR1 and CDR2: SEHNR, FQNEAQ (reference sequence). The CDR3 spans 16 residues. Trimming took 2 bases from V and 1 from J; bases not matched to a gene: 2. CDR3 bases: TGTGCCAGCAGCTTACCTAGCGGGGTGAACACCGGGGAGCTGTTTTTT. This sequence encodes CASSLPSGVNTGELFF.

This clonotype has a count of ten or more. CDR3 protein: CASSQNGDTGPYGYTF. Written as DNA, the CDR3 is TGTGCCAGCAGCCAAAATGGGGATACAGGGCCCTATGGCTACACCTTC. The genes are TRBV4-2 and TRBJ1-2; possible D gene TRBD1, 6 bases. The CDR3 sequence is 16 residues long. Per the germline V gene, CDR1 is LGHNA and CDR2 is YNFKEQ. Between the trimmed V and J ends, which lost 2 bases and 4 bases, there was a span of 17 bases.

The J gene is TRBJ2-7, the V gene TRBV27; D is possibly TRBD2 (7 bases). Trimming shortened V by 1 base and J by 3 bases, and 10 bases separated the two germline ends. CDR1 is MNHEY and CDR2 is SMNVEV in the germline V gene (reference sequence). The CDR3 length is 14 residues. The CDR3, as DNA: TGTGCCAGCAGTTTATATAGGGGGGGCTACGAGCAGTACTTC. Its protein is CASSLYRGGYEQYF.

Only a few counts were recorded for this clonotype. This sequence joins TRBV10-2 and TRBJ2-5; 7 nucleotides line up with TRBD2. The CDR3 is 14 residues long. V was pared by 6 bases and J by 5 bases, with 9 bases of the junction left unmatched. Germline assignment: CDR1 WSHSY and CDR2 SAAADI. The CDR3 spells CASRGQTAGETQYF. The CDR3, as DNA: TGCGCCAGCAGGGGTCAAACAGCGGGGGAGACCCAGTACTTC.

This clonotype was detected only a few times. This rearrangement joins TRBV5-1 to TRBJ2-1, with 8 bases matching TRBD1. The CDR3 is 16 residues long. The germline gives CDR1 SGHRS, CDR2 YFSETQ. V trimming: 4 bases; J trimming: 9 bases; junction bases outside the gene matches: 15. CDR3 in amino acids: CASSLNADQGAGEQFF. The CDR3 bases are TGCGCCAGCAGCCTTAATGCTGATCAGGGGGCCGGTGAGCAGTTCTTC.

The J gene is TRBJ2-1, the V gene TRBV5-1; weak D call: TRBD2 (5 bases). V gave up 4 bases and J gave up 6 bases, with 17 bases separating them. The CDR3 has 15 amino acids. Germline V gene sequence: CDR1 SGHRS, CDR2 YFSETQ. CDR3 amino acids: CASSGWGASANEQFF. In nucleotides, the CDR3 is TGCGCCAGCAGCGGATGGGGAGCCTCGGCCAATGAGCAGTTCTTC.

This clonotype was counted only a few times. The chain recombines TRBV18 with TRBJ2-1; no definite D call. The V gene lost 6 bases and the J gene lost 9 bases, with 12 bases spanning the gap. The CDR3 is made up of 12 amino acids. Germline V gene sequence: CDR1 KGHSH, CDR2 LQKENI. The CDR3 region has the DNA TGTGCCAGCTCCCCAGTTTCTGCTGAGCAGTTCTTC. Translating gives CASSPVSAEQFF.

The chain combines TRBV29-1 with TRBJ2-1; 7 bases line up with TRBD2. The V gene end was trimmed by 3 bases and the J gene end by 2 bases; junction bases not matched to a gene: 7. Germline CDR1 is SQVTM and CDR2 is ANQGSEA. The CDR3 length is 15 residues. The CDR3 DNA reads as TGCAGCGTTGAGGGCGGGGGAGGGCCCTACAATGAGCAGTTCTTC. Translation gives CSVEGGGGPYNEQFF.

This clonotype was counted at least ten times. The chain joins TRBV12-3 or TRBV12-4 to TRBJ2-1, with a possible D match to TRBD1 (6 bases). Trimming removed 6 bases from V and 6 bases from J, with 18 bases in between. The CDR3 consists of 15 residues. The CDR3: CASSSSGTNANEQFF. The CDR3 DNA follows: TGTGCCAGCAGCTCGTCCGGGACAAATGCCAATGAGCAGTTCTTC.

V and J are TRBV4-1 and TRBJ2-1, with 12 bases aligning to TRBD2. With 4 bases clipped from V and 6 bases from J, the junction kept 4 bases outside the gene matches. The CDR3 is 15 residues long. Germline CDR1 is MGHRA and CDR2 is YSYEKL. CDR3 residues: CASSPGLAGINEQFF. The CDR3 coding sequence is TGCGCCAGCAGCCCCGGACTAGCGGGAATCAATGAGCAGTTCTTC.

This clonotype was seen a few times. The gene calls are TRBV29-1 and TRBJ2-1; 9 bases agree with TRBD1. The CDR3 is made up of 15 amino acids. V shed 1 base and J 4 bases; nucleotides not matched to a gene: 5. Germline assignment: CDR1 SQVTM and CDR2 ANQGSEA. The CDR3 region is CSVEGTGAGYNEQFF. DNA for the CDR3: TGCAGCGTTGAAGGGACAGGGGCGGGTTACAATGAGCAGTTCTTC.

This clonotype has more than one count but fewer than ten. The J gene is TRBJ2-7, the V gene TRBV3-1, with TRBD2 identical over 12 bases. Germline CDR1 is LGHDT and CDR2 is YNNKEL (reference sequence). This CDR3 contains 15 residues. J was trimmed by 9 bases and V by 0 bases; bases with no gene match: 6. The CDR3 sequence: CASSQDQASGRGQYF. The CDR3 bases are TGTGCCAGCAGCCAAGATCAGGCTAGCGGGAGGGGGCAGTACTTC.

This clonotype was detected ten times or more. Here the CDR3 DNA reads TGCAGTGCTAGAGATTTCGGAGGGGACACCAACGAGCAGTACTTC. Encoded protein: CSARDFGGDTNEQYF. The chain is built from TRBV20-1 and TRBJ2-7; D might be TRBD1 or TRBD2, each matching 6 bases. The CDR3 sequence is 15 residues long. Germline V lookup: CDR1 DFQATT, CDR2 SNEGSKA (reference sequence). Trimming cost V 0 bases and J 5 bases, with 17 bases left between them.

This clonotype was counted a few times. This sequence joins TRBV29-1 and TRBJ1-4; no clear D. The CDR3 is 11 residues long. Germline CDR1 SQVTM, CDR2 ANQGSEA. V dropped 2 bases and J dropped 7 bases, with 5 bases sitting between them. This CDR3 reads CSVEIGEKLFF. The CDR3 bases are TGCAGCGTTGAAATCGGTGAAAAACTGTTTTTT.

V is TRBV25-1 and J is TRBJ2-2, with no clear D. Trimming removed 5 bases from V and 8 bases from J, with 6 bases in between. This CDR3 is 11 amino acids long. Germline loops: CDR1 MGHDK, CDR2 SYGVNS. The CDR3 nucleotides are TGTGCCAGCAGTACCAGAGGGGAGCTGTTTTTT. Amino acids: CASSTRGELFF.

The chain has TRBV4-1 and TRBJ1-5; D not certain. The CDR3 has 15 residues. Germline-derived CDR1 and CDR2 are MGHRA and YSYEKL. V lost 0 bases and J lost 0, with 6 bases in between. In nucleotides, the CDR3 is TGCGCCAGCAGCCAAGACGGAACTAGCAATCAGCCCCAGCATTTT. Translated, it gives CASSQDGTSNQPQHF.